Reported below is one T cell receptor (beta chain). In the original workflow: By means of reference gene primer amplification, nucleated cell counts were estimated. The assay was immunoSEQ multiplex PCR, and TCRdb's table has in-frame clones only and misses some. V, J and clone size are those of that table, while D and trimming were read from the DNA. The data contain about 400,000 clones, roughly 86% of them seen just once; the ten biggest clones take up less than 2%. V was clipped by 4 bases and J by 4 bases; unmatched bases: 12. The CDR3 runs to 16 residues. The germline gives CDR1 MNHNS, CDR2 SASEGT. This sample is drawn from a study of blood T cell repertoires in COVID-19. Whole-study context: In each case, the material was cDNA or gDNA derived from T cells, B-cell-depleted T cells, or PBMCs.

Study members were between about 18 and 95 years old and lived in some 22 US regions. Cohorts were based on clinical histories the participants reported. Sequenced: PBMCs or T cells enriched from blood (not recorded which). The sequence was collected from a woman under 40 who had recovered from COVID-19. The genes are TRBV6-1 and TRBJ1-2, with 7 bases matching TRBD1. CDR3 amino acids: CASSAGTVSKGYGYTF. Here the CDR3 DNA reads TGTGCCAGCAGTGCCGGGACAGTCTCTAAAGGCTATGGCTACACCTTC.